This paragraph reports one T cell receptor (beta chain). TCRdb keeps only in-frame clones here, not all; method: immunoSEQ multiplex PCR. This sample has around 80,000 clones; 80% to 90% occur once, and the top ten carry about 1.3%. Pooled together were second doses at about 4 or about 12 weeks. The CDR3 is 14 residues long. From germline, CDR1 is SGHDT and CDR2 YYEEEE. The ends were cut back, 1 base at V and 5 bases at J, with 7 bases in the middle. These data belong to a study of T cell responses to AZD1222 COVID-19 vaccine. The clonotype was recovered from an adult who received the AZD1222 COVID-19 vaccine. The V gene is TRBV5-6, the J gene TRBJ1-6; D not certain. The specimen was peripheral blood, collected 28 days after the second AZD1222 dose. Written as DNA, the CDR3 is TGTGCCAGCAGCTTGCTTGGGAATAATTCACCCCTCCACTTT. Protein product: CASSLLGNNSPLHF. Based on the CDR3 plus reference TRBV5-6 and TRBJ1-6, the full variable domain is DAGVTQSPTHLIKTRGQQVTLRCSPKSGHDTVSWYQQALGQGPQFIFQYYEEEERQRGNFPDRFSGHQFPNYSSELNVNALLLGDSALYLCASSLLGNNSPLHFGNGTRLTVT.